This TCR beta chain was captured by sequencing in a study of blood T cell repertoires in COVID-19 (dated by TCRdb to the early 2020s). With regard to the full study: The collaborator samples originated in the United States, Italy and Spain and spanned the acute and convalescent phases of COVID-19. The prospective study material was composed of cDNA or gDNA derived from T cells, B-cell-depleted T cells, or PBMCs. Where available, HLA class I and class II types were obtained from metadata supplied by the sample provider rather than from assay-based typing. The dataset comprised deeply sampled blood TCRbeta repertoires from subjects exposed to, actively infected with, or recovered from COVID-19. The samples were drawn from the first 160 participants of the ongoing ImmuneRACE study and from 1,254 subjects provided by 6 global collaborators. Nearly every sample came with metadata listing a de-identified subject ID, COVID-19 status, age in years and sex. A freely available public database, intended as a resource for researchers studying the immune response to SARS-CoV-2, is where the repertoires were released.

CDR1 and CDR2 are drawn from the germline V gene: LGHNA, YSLEER. The CDR3 covers 17 residues, taking in both the cysteine and the phenylalanine. The DNA shown is the 51-base CDR3, in frame from base 1. The germline ends are 11 bases apart after V is trimmed by 0 bases and J by 0 bases. Whole blood was collected in K2EDTA tubes by collaborating institutions according to the institutions' own protocols. Collaborator samples were shipped for TCRbeta analysis as frozen whole blood, isolated PBMCs, or DNA extracted from either sample type. A few counts support this clone. Its antigen remains unidentified. The input lacks base qualities; no much larger clone sits a single base away. TCRbeta CDR3 regions were amplified from genomic DNA by means of the immunoSEQ Assay, a bias-controlled multiplex PCR. As for the original processing: The number of nucleated cells in each sample was estimated by amplification of reference gene primers within the assay. Sequence reads were collapsed and filtered to measure the absolute abundance of every unique TCRbeta CDR3 rearrangement. For each sample, productive Simpson clonality was calculated as the square root of Simpson's diversity index across productive rearrangements. The clones in this table, taken by TCRdb from immuneACCESS, are in-frame only. Not every clone is retained; where verified, under half of the shortfall comes from an unresolved V gene, and the cause of the rest is unknown. That table is the source of V, J and clone size, and D and trimming were worked out from the DNA. For this sample there are under 150,000 clones; around 90% appear just once. The ten largest clones take up about 4.5% of the sample.

Overall results and qualifications from the work: The amount of clinical and demographic metadata varied by source and participant and was provided uncurated.

The chain is made from TRBV4-3 and TRBJ1-4; the D segment cannot be called with confidence. This clonotype was obtained from a woman in her forties or fifties with acute or convalescent COVID-19. Sequences were obtained from peripheral blood. The CDR3 protein is CASSQDANGATNEKLFF. In nucleotides, the sequence is TGCGCCAGCAGCCAAGATGCGAACGGTGCAACTAATGAAAAACTGTTTTTT.